This T cell receptor beta chain emerged from a study of T cell responses to AZD1222 COVID-19 vaccine. Study-wide results and limits: Researchers took repertoire samples only after the peak T cell response had come. Spike-specific TCRs gained breadth and depth after people received two AZD1222 doses.

V was pared by 3 bases and J by 3 bases, with 5 bases of the junction left unmatched. There are 16 residues in the CDR3. CDR1 and CDR2 (germline): MNHEY, SMNVEV (reference sequence). In the case of this clone: Its target is not known.

The study pooled second doses at about 4 or about 12 weeks. Repertoires were generated with immunoSEQ multiplex PCR, while TCRdb's copy carries only in-frame clones and drops some. Of fewer than 70,000 clones in the sample, approximately 92% were seen once. The V gene is TRBV27, the J gene TRBJ1-4, with 9 bases aligning to TRBD1. The sequencing used peripheral blood, collected 28 days after the second AZD1222 dose. This TCR was sampled from an adult who received the AZD1222 COVID-19 vaccine. The CDR3 is CASSFRDRVANEKLFF. As DNA, the CDR3 is TGTGCCAGCAGTTTCCGGGACAGGGTGGCTAATGAAAAACTGTTTTTT.